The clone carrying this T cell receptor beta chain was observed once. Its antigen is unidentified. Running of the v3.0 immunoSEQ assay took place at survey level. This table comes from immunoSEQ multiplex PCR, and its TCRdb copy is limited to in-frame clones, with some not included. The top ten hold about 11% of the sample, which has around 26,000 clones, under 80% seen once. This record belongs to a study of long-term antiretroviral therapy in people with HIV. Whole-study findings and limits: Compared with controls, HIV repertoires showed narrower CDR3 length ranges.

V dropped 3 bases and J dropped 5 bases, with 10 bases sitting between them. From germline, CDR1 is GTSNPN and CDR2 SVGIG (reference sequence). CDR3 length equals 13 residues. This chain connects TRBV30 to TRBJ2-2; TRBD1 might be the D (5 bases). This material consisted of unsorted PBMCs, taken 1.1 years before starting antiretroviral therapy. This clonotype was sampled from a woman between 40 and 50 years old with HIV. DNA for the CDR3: TGTGCCTGGAGGGAACCAGGGACCGGGGAGCTGTTTTTT. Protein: CAWREPGTGELFF.